This is a list of T cell receptor beta chains from one sample in a study of T cells in Graves' hyperthyroidism and ophthalmopathy. TCRdb ran MiXCR on the multiplex PCR reads and lists one entry per CDR3 protein. The repertoire holds roughly 640,000 distinct CDR3 sequences, with approximately 16% as singletons. The sequencing input was blood. The receptor set was obtained from a woman between 35 and 50 years old with Graves' ophthalmopathy. CDR3s include the opening cysteine and the closing phenylalanine or tryptophan. A D gene is named only where the DNA matches it firmly. Clone size appears in some rows only: once, few, many, or a class for an expanded clone.

TRBJ1-2,many,TRBD1,TRBV7-9,TGTGCCAGCAGCTCCGGGACAGGGTTTGGCTACACCTTC,CASSSGTGFGYTF
TRBJ2-7,many,TRBD2,TRBV20-1,TGCAGTGCTAGAGATACACCCGGGACTAGTGACGAGCAGTACTTC,CSARDTPGTSDEQYF
TRBJ1-4,many,NA,TRBV30,TGTGCCTGGAGTCCGGGACAAGGCGATGAAAAACTGTTTTTT,CAWSPGQGDEKLFF
TRBJ2-5,few,NA,TRBV12-3/TRBV12-4,TGTGCCAGCAGTTTAGGGACAACCGAGACCCAGTACTTC,CASSLGTTETQYF
TRBJ2-5,many,TRBD2,TRBV2,TGTGCCAGCAGCAAGACTAGCGGGGCTCAAGAGACCCAGTACTTC,CASSKTSGAQETQYF
TRBJ2-7,many,NA,TRBV6-1,TGTGCCAGCAGGCTCCCCTCTGATATAGACAACTCCTACGAGCAGTACTTC,CASRLPSDIDNSYEQYF
TRBJ1-6,many,NA,TRBV5-1,TGCGCCAGCAGCCCCCAAGCCGGGGGTAATTCACCCCTCCACTTT,CASSPQAGGNSPLHF
TRBJ1-6,NA,NA,TRBV20-1,TGCAGTGCTAGTAGCGGGTCGTATAATTCACCCCTCCACTTT,CSASSGSYNSPLHF
TRBJ2-5,many,NA,TRBV5-1,TGCGCCAGCAGCGTCAGCAACAGGGCCCAAGAGACCCAGTACTTC,CASSVSNRAQETQYF
TRBJ1-1,NA,NA,TRBV28,TGTGCCAGCAGTTTACAACATAGGGACACTGAAGCTTTCTTT,CASSLQHRDTEAFF
TRBJ1-2,few,NA,TRBV20-1,TGCAGTGCTAGAGCGGTAGACTATGGCTACACCTTC,CSARAVDYGYTF
TRBJ2-7,many,NA,TRBV6-1,TGTGCCAGCCAGGTGGGATATGGCGCAAAGAAATCCTACGAGCAGTACTTC,CASQVGYGAKKSYEQYF
TRBJ1-6,NA,NA,TRBV2,TGTGCCAGCAGTCTCGTTTGGGACCGTTCACCCCTCCACTTT,CASSLVWDRSPLHF
TRBJ2-2,NA,TRBD1,TRBV5-1,TGCGCCAGCAGCTTGTCGGGACAGGGGGCCGGGGAGCTGTTTTTT,CASSLSGQGAGELFF
TRBJ2-3,many,TRBD2,TRBV3-1,TGTGCCAGCAGCCAAGAAGCGGGGGAACTCCCTAGCACAGATACGCAGTATTTT,CASSQEAGELPSTDTQYF
TRBJ2-7,NA,NA,TRBV9,TGTGCCAGCAGCGTAGGCGGCTCGGCCCCTGCCGAGCAGTACTTC,CASSVGGSAPAEQYF
TRBJ2-3,few,NA,TRBV10-2,TGCGCCAGCAGTGTTTCCGGGAACACAGATACGCAGTATTTT,CASSVSGNTDTQYF
TRBJ2-7,NA,NA,TRBV27,TGTGCCAGCAGTTTAGGATGGGGGGACGAGCAGTACTTC,CASSLGWGDEQYF
TRBJ2-7,many,TRBD1,TRBV11-2,TGTGCCAGCAGCCAGCAGGGGGCAAACGAGCAGTACTTC,CASSQQGANEQYF
TRBJ2-1,NA,TRBD2,TRBV2,TGTGCCAGCAGTTATATAGGGACTAGCGGGAGCTATGAGCAGTTCTTC,CASSYIGTSGSYEQFF
TRBJ2-1,many,TRBD1,TRBV19,TGTGCCAGTAGTATACCCGGGACAGGGAGGGTTTTGAACAATGAGCAGTTCTTC,CASSIPGTGRVLNNEQFF
TRBJ1-4,NA,NA,TRBV15,TGTGCCACCAGCAGAGATCCACGGGCGGATGAAAAACTGTTTTTT,CATSRDPRADEKLFF
TRBJ1-2,NA,NA,TRBV30,TGTGCCTGGATCGGGCGGACCTATGGCTACACCTTC,CAWIGRTYGYTF
TRBJ2-7,few,TRBD1,TRBV19,TGTGCCAGTAGTCCGGGACAGTTCGAGCAGTACTTC,CASSPGQFEQYF
TRBJ1-2,many,NA,TRBV18,TGTGCCAGCTCGCCGGCGATTTACGATGGCTACACCTTC,CASSPAIYDGYTF
TRBJ2-7,many,NA,TRBV28,TGTGCCAGCAGAGGCCTGGGACACCGCTACGAGCAGTACTTC,CASRGLGHRYEQYF
TRBJ2-1,few,TRBD1,TRBV12-3/TRBV12-4,TGTGCCAGCAGTAAGGGACAGGGGGGTGGTGAGCAGTTCTTC,CASSKGQGGGEQFF
TRBJ1-2,many,NA,TRBV2,TGTGCCAGCAGACCCCAGGGGACGGCTGGCTACACCTTC,CASRPQGTAGYTF
TRBJ2-7,NA,NA,TRBV4-1,TGCGCCAGCAGCCAAGAGGGTCTGGCCCCCTACGAGCAGTACTTC,CASSQEGLAPYEQYF
TRBJ2-3,NA,NA,TRBV20-1,TGCAGTGCTAGAGACCCCAGACACGGGGAGGATGATACGCAGTATTTT,CSARDPRHGEDDTQYF
TRBJ2-1,many,TRBD1,TRBV11-3,TGTGCCAGCAGCCGGGACAGGGGATCGGACAATGAGCAGTTCTTC,CASSRDRGSDNEQFF
TRBJ2-1,many,TRBD2,TRBV11-2,TGTGCCAGCAGCCGCGGGACTAATTACAATGAGCAGTTCTTC,CASSRGTNYNEQFF
TRBJ2-3,NA,TRBD1,TRBV6-1,TGTGCCAGCATCCGGGACAGGGGAATAGTGGGCACAGATACGCAGTATTTT,CASIRDRGIVGTDTQYF
TRBJ2-7,NA,TRBD2,TRBV6-1,TGTGCCAGCCGGACTAGCGGGAACATTCGGGACGAGCAGTACTTC,CASRTSGNIRDEQYF
TRBJ2-1,many,TRBD1,TRBV28,TGTGCCAGCAGTTCCTCTTTACCTAAAAGGACAGGCCGGGCGCGGGATGAGCAGTTCTTC,CASSSSLPKRTGRARDEQFF
TRBJ2-5,few,NA,TRBV19,TGTGCCAGTAGTTGGGGCGGACAAGAGACCCAGTACTTC,CASSWGGQETQYF
TRBJ2-1,few,NA,TRBV29-1,TGCAGCGTTGTCTGGGACAATGAGCAGTTCTTC,CSVVWDNEQFF
TRBJ2-7,many,TRBD2,TRBV11-2,TGTGCCAGCAGCTTAGTCAGGGGACTAGGTTCCGAGCAGTACTTC,CASSLVRGLGSEQYF
TRBJ2-1,many,TRBD2,TRBV30,TGTGCCTGGCGCGGACGGGGACTAGCGGGAGGGCCGGGGAATGAGCAGTTCTTC,CAWRGRGLAGGPGNEQFF
TRBJ2-7,few,NA,TRBV12-3/TRBV12-4,TGTGCCAGCAGTCCGACATTTCGAGAGCAGTACTTC,CASSPTFREQYF
TRBJ2-5,many,NA,TRBV12-3/TRBV12-4,TGTGCCAGCAGTTTACAGGTCGGAGAGACCCAGTACTTC,CASSLQVGETQYF
TRBJ2-1,many,TRBD2,TRBV7-9,TGTGCCAGCAGGGGTAGCGGGAGAAATGAGCAGTTCTTC,CASRGSGRNEQFF
TRBJ2-4,NA,NA,TRBV19,TGTGCCAGTATGAGAAAGAGCTCCGGTAGCATTCAGTACTTC,CASMRKSSGSIQYF
TRBJ2-2,few,TRBD1,TRBV24-1,TGTGCCACCTCTTCTCCAGAGGGGGCAACGAACACCGGGGAGCTGTTTTTT,CATSSPEGATNTGELFF
TRBJ1-1,NA,TRBD1,TRBV6-1,TGTGCCAGCAGCCGGGGGACAGGTCGCAGGACTGAAGCTTTCTTT,CASSRGTGRRTEAFF
TRBJ2-7,few,TRBD1,TRBV10-3,TGTGCCATCAGTGGGGACAGCTACTACGAGCAGTACTTC,CAISGDSYYEQYF
TRBJ1-2,NA,NA,TRBV7-6,TGTGCCGGCCCGAGAGAGAACTATGGCTACACCTTC,CAGPRENYGYTF
TRBJ1-1,few,TRBD1,TRBV5-1,TGCGCCAGCAGCTTGCTGGGACAGGAGGGCCTTAGCGCTGAAGCTTTCTTT,CASSLLGQEGLSAEAFF
TRBJ2-1,many,NA,TRBV18,TGTGCCAGCTCACCAGGGACTTTAAATGGCAATGAGCAGTTCTTC,CASSPGTLNGNEQFF
TRBJ2-7,many,TRBD2,TRBV20-1,TGCAGTGCCGTGGGGACTAGCGGCTACGAGCAGTACTTC,CSAVGTSGYEQYF
TRBJ1-2,many,NA,TRBV20-1,TGCAGTGCTAGAGGGGGGGCCTATGGCTACACCTTC,CSARGGAYGYTF
TRBJ2-1,NA,TRBD2,TRBV6-1,TGTGCCAGCAGAACCGGGACTAGCGGATTCAATGAGCAGTTCTTC,CASRTGTSGFNEQFF
TRBJ2-5,many,TRBD2,TRBV20-1,TGCAGTGCTCTCAGCCAGGCGGGAGGGCCAACTGAGACCCAGTACTTC,CSALSQAGGPTETQYF
TRBJ2-1,NA,TRBD2,TRBV7-9,TGTGCCAGCAGCTTCGGGGGGTCTTCACAGTTCTTC,CASSFGGSSQFF
TRBJ2-7,many,TRBD1,TRBV11-2,TGTGCCAGCAGCTTAGATCGGGACAGCCACGAGCAGTACTTC,CASSLDRDSHEQYF
TRBJ2-1,NA,TRBD2,TRBV10-2,TGCGCCAGCAGTGCGTGGGCGGGAGACTCCTACAATGAGCAGTTCTTC,CASSAWAGDSYNEQFF
TRBJ2-1,NA,NA,TRBV12-3/TRBV12-4,TGTGCCAGCAGTTGGCTTAGGAACAATGAGCAGTTCTTC,CASSWLRNNEQFF
TRBJ2-7,NA,TRBD2,TRBV28,TGTGCCACTGCGGGGGAGGGGCTCTACGAGCAGTACTTC,CATAGEGLYEQYF
TRBJ2-3,many,NA,TRBV29-1,TGCAGCGTTGACTCATCCCAAACAGATACGCAGTATTTT,CSVDSSQTDTQYF